This T cell receptor beta chain was identified during a study of Ad26.COV2.S vaccination and SARS-CoV-2 variants. Described treatment: some 20 received Ad26.COV2.S at low or high dose, single or two shots; roughly five received placebo; per-sample allocation not given. The samples were gathered on day 63 after the first injection of vaccine or placebo. Libraries were prepared by immunoSEQ multiplex PCR; TCRdb keeps only in-frame clonotypes and omits some of them. The sample includes some 500,000 clones, 75% to 90% of them seen just once. This CDR3 has 13 amino acids. Looked up from germline, CDR1 is SGHNT and CDR2 is YYREEE (reference sequence). Trimming took off 0 bases at V and 2 bases at J, with 6 bases between the two ends.

The rearrangement links TRBV5-4 to TRBJ2-7, with D unresolved. The sequencing used peripheral blood, collected in a trial of Ad26.COV2.S vaccine versus placebo. This receptor was identified in a person between 18 and 60 years old who received the Ad26.COV2.S COVID-19 vaccine or a placebo. The CDR3 region is CASSLVDTYEQYF. The CDR3 DNA follows: TGTGCCAGCAGCTTGGTTGATACCTACGAGCAGTACTTC. Together with reference TRBV5-4 and TRBJ2-7, the CDR3 gives the full variable domain: ETGVTQSPTHLIKTRGQQVTLRCSSQSGHNTVSWYQQALGQGPQFIFQYYREEENGRGNFPPRFSGLQFPNYSSELNVNALELDDSALYLCASSLVDTYEQYFGPGTRLTVT.